This entry lists 4 T cell receptor beta chains sequenced from one sample in a study of T-cell reconstitution after alpha-beta-depleted transplantation in children. Researchers prepared the TCRbeta library using unique molecular identifiers, the study reports. TCRdb re-derived calls from the PCR reads in MiXCR, one entry per CDR3 protein. The sample holds about 400,000 distinct CDR3 sequences, around 16% seen once. The input for sequencing was PBMCs, mostly from graft donor cells, taken 360 days after TCRalphabeta/CD19-depleted stem cell transplant. The source of these receptors is a boy under three years old who had a stem cell transplant for Wiskott-Aldrich syndrome, so the T cells may come from the graft donor.

This clonotype appeared a few times. The gene calls are TRBV7-8 and TRBJ2-4, with TRBD2 identical over 7 bases. Germline V gene data show CDR1 as SGHVS and CDR2 as FQNEAQ. The CDR3 has 16 residues. The junction had 5 bases not matched to a gene; V was cut back by 3 bases and J by 0 bases. The CDR3 DNA reads as TGTGCCAGCAGCTTCAGACTAGCCCCAGCCAAAAACATTCAGTACTTC. Translating it yields CASSFRLAPAKNIQYF.

The chain carries TRBV14 and TRBJ1-1; D ambiguous. Trimming removed 4 bases at V and 1 base at J, with 10 bases between. The CDR3 runs 14 residues. Germline V lookup: CDR1 SGHDN, CDR2 FVKESK. CDR3 bases: TGTGCCAGCAGCCCTTACCTTCGGAACACTGAAGCTTTCTTT. Protein product: CASSPYLRNTEAFF. Full variable domain (missing parts from reference TRBV14 and TRBJ1-1): EAGVTQFPSHSVIEKGQTVTLRCDPISGHDNLYWYRRVMGKEIKFLLHFVKESKQDESGMPNNRFLAERTGGTYSTLKVQPAELEDSGVYFCASSPYLRNTEAFFGQGTRLTVV.

The table lists this clonotype with a few counts. This chain joins TRBV25-1 and TRBJ2-1; 10 positions agree with TRBD1. Trimming cost V 1 base and J 8 bases; bases outside gene matches: 5. The CDR3 has 15 amino acids. The germline V gene encodes CDR1 MGHDK and CDR2 SYGVNS. The DNA of the CDR3 is TGTGCCAGCAGTGAATTGACAGGGGGCAACGATGAGCAGTTCTTC. Translation gives CASSELTGGNDEQFF.

The V call is TRBV10-3, the J call TRBJ2-5; no clear D. V was clipped by 3 bases and J by 5 bases, with 10 bases between them. CDR1 and CDR2 from the germline V gene are ENHRY and SYGVKD. The CDR3 sequence is 13 residues long. CDR3 sequence reads: CAISDRVEETQYF. CDR3 coding DNA: TGTGCCATCAGTGACCGCGTCGAGGAGACCCAGTACTTC.